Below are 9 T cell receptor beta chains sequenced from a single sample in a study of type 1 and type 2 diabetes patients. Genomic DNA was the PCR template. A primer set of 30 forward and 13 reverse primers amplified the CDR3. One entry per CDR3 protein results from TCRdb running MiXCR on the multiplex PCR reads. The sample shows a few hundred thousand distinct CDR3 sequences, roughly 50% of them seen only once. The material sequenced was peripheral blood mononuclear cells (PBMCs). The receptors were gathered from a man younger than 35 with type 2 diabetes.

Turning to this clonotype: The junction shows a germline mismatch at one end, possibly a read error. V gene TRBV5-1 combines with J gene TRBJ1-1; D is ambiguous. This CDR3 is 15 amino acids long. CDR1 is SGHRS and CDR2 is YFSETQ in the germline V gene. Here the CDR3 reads CASSAESMRNTEAFF. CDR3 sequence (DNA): TGTGCCAGCAGCGCCGAATCCATGAGGAACACTGAAGCTTTCTTT.

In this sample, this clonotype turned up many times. The CDR3 reads CASADSYEQYF. CDR3 in DNA: TGTGCCTCCGCCGATAGCTACGAGCAGTACTTC. The V and J genes are TRBV7-2 and TRBJ2-7; D unresolved. This CDR3 has 11 amino acids. Germline CDR1 and CDR2: SGHTA and FQGNSA. V was pared by 11 bases and J by 3 bases, with 11 bases between.

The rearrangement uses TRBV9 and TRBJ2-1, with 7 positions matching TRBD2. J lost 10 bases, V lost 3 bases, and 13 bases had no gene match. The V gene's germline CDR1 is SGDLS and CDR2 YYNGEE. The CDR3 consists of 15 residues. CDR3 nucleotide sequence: TGTGCCAGCAGCGCCTTAGGGGAGGGGTCAGGGGAGCAGTTCTTC. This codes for CASSALGEGSGEQFF.

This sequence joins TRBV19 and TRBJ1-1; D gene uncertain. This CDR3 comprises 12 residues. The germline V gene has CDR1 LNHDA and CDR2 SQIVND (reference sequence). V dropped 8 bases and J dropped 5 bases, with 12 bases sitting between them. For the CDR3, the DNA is TGTGCCAGTGGAAAGGGCGGAACTGAAGCTTTCTTT. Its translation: CASGKGGTEAFF. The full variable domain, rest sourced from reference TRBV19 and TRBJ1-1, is DGGITQSPKYLFRKEGQNVTLSCEQNLNHDAMYWYRQDPGQGLRLIYYSQIVNDFQKGDIAEGYSVSREKKESFPLTVTSAQKNPTAFYLCASGKGGTEAFFGQGTRLTVV.

The CDR3 nucleotides are TGCAGTGCTAGAGACCCCGCGTTTCACCCAGGGGGTGAGCAGTTCTTC. This encodes CSARDPAFHPGGEQFF. The chain has TRBV20-1 and TRBJ2-1, with TRBD1 matching over 7 bases. The CDR3 consists of 16 residues. V lost 0 bases, J lost 9 bases, and 14 bases stayed unmatched. Germline V CDR1 and CDR2: DFQATT, SNEGSKA (reference sequence).

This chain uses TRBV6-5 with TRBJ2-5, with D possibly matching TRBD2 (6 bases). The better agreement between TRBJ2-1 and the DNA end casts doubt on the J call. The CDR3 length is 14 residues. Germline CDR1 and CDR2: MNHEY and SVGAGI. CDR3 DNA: TGTGCCAGCAGTGTTCCGGGACTTCACGATGAGCAGTTCTTC. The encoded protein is CASSVPGLHDEQFF.

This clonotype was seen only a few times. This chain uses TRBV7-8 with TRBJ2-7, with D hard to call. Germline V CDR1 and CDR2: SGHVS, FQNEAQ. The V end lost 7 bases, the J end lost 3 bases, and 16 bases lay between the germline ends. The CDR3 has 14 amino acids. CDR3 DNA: TGTGCCAGCACCCAAGAGTACTTTTACTACGAGCAGTACTTC. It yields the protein CASTQEYFYYEQYF.

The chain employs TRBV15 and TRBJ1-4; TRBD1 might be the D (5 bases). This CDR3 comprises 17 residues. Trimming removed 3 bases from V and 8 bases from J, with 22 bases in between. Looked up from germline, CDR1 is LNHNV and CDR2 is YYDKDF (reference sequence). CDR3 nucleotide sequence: TGTGCCACCAGCAGTCCCTTGGGGCGGGGCGCGGGAGAAAAACTGTTTTTT. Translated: CATSSPLGRGAGEKLFF.

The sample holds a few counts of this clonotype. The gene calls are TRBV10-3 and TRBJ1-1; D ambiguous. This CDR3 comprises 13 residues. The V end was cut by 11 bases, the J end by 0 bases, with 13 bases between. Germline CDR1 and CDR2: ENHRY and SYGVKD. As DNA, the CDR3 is TGTGCCGTGAGCTATGAGGTGAACACTGAAGCTTTCTTT. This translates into CAVSYEVNTEAFF.